The present entry profiles one TCR beta chain with its context. No antigen is known for it. This record comes from a study of post-analysis software for immune sequencing data. On the study more broadly: Relapsing-remitting, secondary progressive and progressive-relapsing multiple sclerosis courses were included.

Prepared TCR beta cDNA libraries contained unique molecular identifiers. TCRdb reanalysed the PCR reads using MiXCR and keeps one entry per CDR3 protein. The sample lists roughly 800,000 distinct CDR3 sequences, about 32% occurring once. Study-wide results and caveats: Strong co-clustering by F measure linked samples that shared a preparation batch.

The origin of this receptor is a girl aged 10 to 17 with multiple sclerosis. Sequencing was performed on blood.

DNA for the CDR3: TGTGCCAGCACCAAGGGAGGTGACGAGCAGTACTTC. This codes for CASTKGGDEQYF. The rearrangement joins TRBV7-9 to TRBJ2-7, with TRBD2 as a possible D gene (6 bases). The V and J ends lost 7 bases and 5 bases respectively, with 12 bases between them. The CDR3 runs to 12 residues. Per germline, CDR1 SEHNR and CDR2 FQNEAQ (reference sequence).